A selection of T cell receptor beta chains follows, all from one sample in a study of Graves' ophthalmopathy and Graves' hyperthyroidism. TCRdb analysed the multiplex PCR reads with MiXCR anew, one entry per CDR3 protein. This repertoire shows about 660,000 distinct CDR3 sequences, roughly 39% found once; its top ten account for 3.3%. The sequenced sample was peripheral blood. These receptors were obtained from an adult man with Graves' ophthalmopathy. The CDR3 runs from the conserved cysteine through the conserved F or W. Rows give clone size only sometimes, using once, few, many, or a class for an expanded clone.

cdr3_aa,j_call,clone_size,v_call
CASSGISAYTGELFF,TRBJ2-2,many,TRBV2
CASGRIFNSPLHF,TRBJ1-6,few,TRBV12-5
CASRLAVSTDTQYF,TRBJ2-3,.,TRBV5-1
CASTKNLGGSDTEAFF,TRBJ1-1,many,TRBV12-3/TRBV12-4
CASSYTGQSELFF,TRBJ1-4,many,TRBV6-5
CASSLEGRDQPQHF,TRBJ1-5,many,TRBV7-8
CASSMSGGLHEQYF,TRBJ2-7,many,TRBV19
CASSSSGGPHGYTF,TRBJ1-2,.,TRBV7-9
CASSQDVSHPYEQYF,TRBJ2-7,few,TRBV9
CASSLQGSNEKLFF,TRBJ1-4,many,TRBV10-2
CASSHIMHRVNTEAFF,TRBJ1-1,few,TRBV4-1
CASSYPRQGNEQYF,TRBJ2-7,.,TRBV6-6
CASRGLAGEDYEQYF,TRBJ2-7,.,TRBV12-3/TRBV12-4
CSAQGTGGGYGYTF,TRBJ1-2,.,TRBV29-1
CASSQGLRGQGAFYEQYF,TRBJ2-7,few,TRBV4-2
CAGSAGTGSYEQYF,TRBJ2-7,once,TRBV12-3/TRBV12-4
CASRSSKGATNEKLFF,TRBJ1-4,many,TRBV7-9
CASSVDRQDGYTF,TRBJ1-2,many,TRBV7-2
CASSLAGGDNSPLHF,TRBJ1-6,.,TRBV5-1
CASSQSSNYGYTF,TRBJ1-2,many,TRBV4-3
CASSLTYWGTEAFF,TRBJ1-1,many,TRBV12-3/TRBV12-4
CARSSKRVNTEAFF,TRBJ1-1,.,TRBV21-1
CASSPGGLLYGQYF,TRBJ2-7,.,TRBV9
CASRTGFGNNQPQHF,TRBJ1-5,.,TRBV6-6
CASSSPREETQYF,TRBJ2-5,few,TRBV5-8
CASSAGQARREPQHF,TRBJ1-5,.,TRBV2
CASSLRTGGGNTEAFF,TRBJ1-1,.,TRBV5-1
CASSSTAGKQYF,TRBJ2-7,.,TRBV9
CASSLAASINYGYTF,TRBJ1-2,.,TRBV7-8
CASGQGGTGYTF,TRBJ1-2,.,TRBV10-2
CASGGTGNQPQHF,TRBJ1-5,many,TRBV2
CASSLGTDYTYEQYF,TRBJ2-7,many,TRBV7-2
CAISVRANEKLFF,TRBJ1-4,once,TRBV10-3
CSQGPGAVYGYTF,TRBJ1-2,.,TRBV29-1
CASSMFQRDTGELFF,TRBJ2-2,many,TRBV2
CSVAAGTEAFF,TRBJ1-1,.,TRBV29-1